The TCR beta chain under discussion was sequenced for a study of graft-versus-host responses after intestinal transplantation. This CDR3 is 15 amino acids long. Germline assignment: CDR1 LNHDA and CDR2 SQIVND (reference sequence). V lost 5 bases and J lost 4; bases outside the gene matches: 5. Of note for this clone: The antigen is unknown.

Assay: immunoSEQ multiplex PCR; the TCRdb copy retains only in-frame clones and omits some. The sample yields about 90,000 clones, roughly 87% seen once. The genes are TRBV19 and TRBJ2-1; 10 bases map to TRBD2. The source of this sequence is a human donor who received an intestinal transplant. Sample: unstimulated CD8+ T cells sorted from spleen or lymph node cells, taken before intestinal transplant. CDR3 sequence (DNA): TGTGCCAGTAGTCCCTTAGCGGGAGGATACAATGAGCAGTTCTTC. It codes for CASSPLAGGYNEQFF.